The 8 T cell receptor beta chains in this list originate from one sample, sequenced in a study of blood T cell repertoires in COVID-19. Libraries were prepared by immunoSEQ multiplex PCR; TCRdb keeps only in-frame clonotypes and omits some of them. The table has 14,000 or so clones, approximately 82% seen once. The sample consisted of peripheral blood. All receptors derive from a woman in her 50s with active or convalescent COVID-19.

The chain combines TRBV19 with TRBJ2-7; 7 bases are shared with TRBD1. The CDR3 is 15 residues long. Per germline, CDR1 LNHDA and CDR2 SQIVND (reference sequence). The ends lost 5 bases at V and 2 bases at J; junction bases unmatched: 9. CDR3 residues: CASSPWTGITYEQYF. The CDR3 DNA follows: TGTGCCAGTAGTCCCTGGACAGGCATAACCTACGAGCAGTACTTC.

This sequence joins TRBV19 and TRBJ1-3; 7 nucleotides match TRBD1. Germline assignment: CDR1 LNHDA and CDR2 SQIVND (reference sequence). V shed 7 bases, J shed 0 bases, and the junction held 3 bases outside the gene matches. The CDR3 is made up of 14 amino acids. CDR3: CASTRDSSGNTIYF. The CDR3 bases are TGTGCCAGTACCCGGGACAGCTCTGGAAACACCATATATTTT.

The chain couples TRBV11-1 to TRBJ1-3, with 8 bases that match TRBD1. J was trimmed by 0 bases and V by 3 bases; bases with no gene match: 1. Germline-derived CDR1 and CDR2 are SGHAT and FQDESV (reference sequence). This CDR3 is built from 15 residues. The chain's CDR3 is CASSFGQGSGNTIYF. CDR3 DNA sequence: TGTGCCAGCAGCTTCGGACAGGGCTCTGGAAACACCATATATTTT.

The chain links TRBV4-2 to TRBJ1-1; D is perhaps TRBD1 (5 bases). This CDR3 spans 14 amino acids. With 2 bases removed from V and 5 bases from J, the gap between germline ends came to 12 bases. Germline CDR1 reads LGHNA; CDR2 reads YNFKEQ. In DNA, the CDR3 is TGTGCCAGCAGCCAAACAGGACCGAAGACTGAAGCTTTCTTT. This translates into CASSQTGPKTEAFF.

The chain is built from TRBV10-3 and TRBJ2-7, with 10 bases lining up with TRBD1. The V segment lost 0 bases and the J segment 4 bases; nucleotides outside the gene matches: 3. Germline CDR1 reads ENHRY; CDR2 reads SYGVKD. This CDR3 spans 15 amino acids. CDR3 sequence reads: CAISESGQGVYEQYF. CDR3 coding DNA: TGTGCCATCAGTGAGTCCGGACAGGGGGTTTACGAGCAGTACTTC.

This chain uses TRBV6-4 with TRBJ2-7; 16 positions match TRBD2. The CDR3 has 21 amino acids. In germline, CDR1 is MRHNA, CDR2 SNTAGT. After removal of 0 bases from V and 6 bases from J, the junction contained 17 bases not matched to a gene. In nucleotides, the CDR3 is TGTGCCAGCAGTGACTCGTTTTCGGGACTAGCGGGAGGGCGATGGTCCGTCGAGCAGTACTTC. It encodes CASSDSFSGLAGGRWSVEQYF.

The chain is built from TRBV5-8 and TRBJ2-1, with TRBD1 matching over 8 bases. CDR3 length: 13 residues. J was trimmed by 0 bases and V by 10 bases; bases with no gene match: 3. Germline V gives CDR1 SGHTS, CDR2 YDEGEE. This CDR3 reads CAGTGVSYNEQFF. The CDR3 DNA reads as TGTGCCGGGACAGGCGTCTCCTACAATGAGCAGTTCTTC. Using reference TRBV5-8 and TRBJ2-1 for the parts outside the CDR3, the full variable domain is EAGVTQSPTHLIKTRGQQATLRCSPISGHTSVYWYQQALGLGLQFLLWYDEGEERNRGNFPPRFSGRQFPNYSSELNVNALELEDSALYLCAGTGVSYNEQFFGPGTRLTVL.

The J gene is TRBJ2-3, the V gene TRBV19, with 11 bases that match TRBD2. V lost 10 bases to trimming and J lost 0 bases; unmatched junction nucleotides: 12. Germline V CDR1 and CDR2: LNHDA, SQIVND (reference sequence). The CDR3 length is 17 residues. The CDR3 nucleotides read TGTGCCACCACTGGCGGGGGACTAGCGGTTAGCACAGATACGCAGTATTTT. Translated: CATTGGGLAVSTDTQYF.